The 2 T cell receptor beta chains listed next were all sequenced from one sample in a study of T cells in Graves' hyperthyroidism and ophthalmopathy. Researchers took RNA transcripts and amplified the TCR beta CDR3 regions from them. HTBI primers were employed in a first-round RT-PCR of the TCR CDR3. MiXCR, run by TCRdb on the multiplex PCR reads, gives a single entry per CDR3 protein. The sample has about 290,000 distinct CDR3 sequences; 15% to 20% are singletons. The sample consisted of blood. These receptors were collected from a woman aged 55-70 years with Graves' ophthalmopathy.

The rearrangement joins TRBV10-3 to TRBJ2-7, with TRBD2 matching over 7 bases. After removal of 7 bases from V and 0 bases from J, the junction contained 6 bases not matched to a gene. Per germline, CDR1 ENHRY and CDR2 SYGVKD. The CDR3 contains 14 residues. The CDR3: CAINGGGGSYEQYF. For the CDR3, the DNA is TGTGCCATCAACGGCGGGGGAGGCTCCTACGAGCAGTACTTC.

This clonotype was seen at least ten times. The chain carries TRBV11-2 and TRBJ2-3; 8 nucleotides match TRBD2. The length of the CDR3 is 16 residues. CDR1 is SGHAT, CDR2 FQNNGV, per germline. V shed 5 bases, J shed 6 bases, and the junction held 13 bases outside the gene matches. CDR3: CASSASSGPKGDTQYF. DNA for the CDR3: TGTGCCAGCAGCGCCTCTAGCGGGCCTAAGGGGGATACGCAGTATTTT. The full variable domain, its missing parts supplied by reference TRBV11-2 and TRBJ2-3, is EAGVAQSPRYKIIEKRQSVAFWCNPISGHATLYWYQQILGQGPKLLIQFQNNGVVDDSQLPKDRFSAERLKGVDSTLKIQPAKLEDSAVYLCASSASSGPKGDTQYFGPGTRLTVL.